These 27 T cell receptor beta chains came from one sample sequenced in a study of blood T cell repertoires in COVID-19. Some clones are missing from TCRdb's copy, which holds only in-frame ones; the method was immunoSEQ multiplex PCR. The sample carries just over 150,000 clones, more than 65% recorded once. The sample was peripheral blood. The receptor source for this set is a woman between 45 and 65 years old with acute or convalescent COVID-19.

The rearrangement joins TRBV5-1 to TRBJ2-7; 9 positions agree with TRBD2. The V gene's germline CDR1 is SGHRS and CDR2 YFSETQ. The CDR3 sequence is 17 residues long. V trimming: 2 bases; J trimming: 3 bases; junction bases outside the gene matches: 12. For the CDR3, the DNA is TGCGCCAGCAGCTTCGGCTTTAGCGGGAGTTCGCTCTACGAGCAGTACTTC. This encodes CASSFGFSGSSLYEQYF.

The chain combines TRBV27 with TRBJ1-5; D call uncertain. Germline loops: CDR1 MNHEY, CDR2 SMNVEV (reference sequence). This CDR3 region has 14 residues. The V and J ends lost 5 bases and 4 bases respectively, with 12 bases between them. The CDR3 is CASSGTIKNQPQHF. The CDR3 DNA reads TGTGCCAGCAGTGGTACAATCAAGAATCAGCCCCAGCATTTT.

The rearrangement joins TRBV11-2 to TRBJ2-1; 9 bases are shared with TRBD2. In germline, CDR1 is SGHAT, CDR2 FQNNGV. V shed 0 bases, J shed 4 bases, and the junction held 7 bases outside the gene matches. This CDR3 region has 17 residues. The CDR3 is CASSLDLGLAGYNEQFF. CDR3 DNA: TGTGCCAGCAGCTTAGATCTCGGCCTAGCGGGATACAATGAGCAGTTCTTC. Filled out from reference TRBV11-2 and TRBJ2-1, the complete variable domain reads EAGVAQSPRYKIIEKRQSVAFWCNPISGHATLYWYQQILGQGPKLLIQFQNNGVVDDSQLPKDRFSAERLKGVDSTLKIQPAKLEDSAVYLCASSLDLGLAGYNEQFFGPGTRLTVL.

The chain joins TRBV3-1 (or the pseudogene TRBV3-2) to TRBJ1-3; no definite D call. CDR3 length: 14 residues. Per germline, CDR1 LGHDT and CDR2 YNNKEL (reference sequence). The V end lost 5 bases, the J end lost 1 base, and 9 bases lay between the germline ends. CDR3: CASSTTTSGNTIYF. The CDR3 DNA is TGTGCCAGCAGCACTACAACTTCTGGAAACACCATATATTTT.

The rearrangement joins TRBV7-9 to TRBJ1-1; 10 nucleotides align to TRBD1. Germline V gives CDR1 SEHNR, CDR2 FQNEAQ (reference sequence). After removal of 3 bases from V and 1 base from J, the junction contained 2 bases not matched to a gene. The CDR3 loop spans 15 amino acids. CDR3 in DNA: TGTGCCAGCAGCTTGACAGGGGGCCGGAACACTGAAGCTTTCTTT. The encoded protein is CASSLTGGRNTEAFF.

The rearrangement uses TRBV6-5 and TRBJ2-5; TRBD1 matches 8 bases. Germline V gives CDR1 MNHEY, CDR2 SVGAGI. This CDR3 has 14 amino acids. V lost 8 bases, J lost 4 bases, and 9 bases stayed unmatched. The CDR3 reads CASRRQGTGETQYF. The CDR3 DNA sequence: TGTGCCAGCCGCCGACAGGGGACGGGAGAGACCCAGTACTTC.

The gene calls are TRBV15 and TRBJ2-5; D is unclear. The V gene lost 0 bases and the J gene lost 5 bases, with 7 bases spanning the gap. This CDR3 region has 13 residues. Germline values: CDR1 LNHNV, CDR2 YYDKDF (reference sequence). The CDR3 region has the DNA TGTGCCACCAGCAGAGATCGTAGCGAGACCCAGTACTTC. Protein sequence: CATSRDRSETQYF.

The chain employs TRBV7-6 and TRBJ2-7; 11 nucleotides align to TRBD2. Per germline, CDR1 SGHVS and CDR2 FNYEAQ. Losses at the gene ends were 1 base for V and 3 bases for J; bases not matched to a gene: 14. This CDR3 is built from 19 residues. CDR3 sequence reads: CASSLDPPGTSGRDYEQYF. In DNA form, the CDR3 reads TGTGCCAGCAGCTTAGACCCTCCCGGGACTAGCGGCAGAGACTACGAGCAGTACTTC.

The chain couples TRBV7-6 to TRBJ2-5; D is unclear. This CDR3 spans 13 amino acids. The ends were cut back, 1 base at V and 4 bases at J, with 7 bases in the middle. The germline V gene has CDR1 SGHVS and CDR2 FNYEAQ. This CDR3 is CASSLGLGETQYF. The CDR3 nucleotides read TGTGCCAGCAGCTTAGGACTGGGAGAGACCCAGTACTTC.

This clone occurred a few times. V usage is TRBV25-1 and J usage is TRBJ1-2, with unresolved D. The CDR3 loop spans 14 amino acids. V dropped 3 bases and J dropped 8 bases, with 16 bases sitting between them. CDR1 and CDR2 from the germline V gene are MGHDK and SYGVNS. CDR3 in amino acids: CASSDLSREKGYTF. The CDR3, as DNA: TGTGCCAGCAGTGATCTATCGAGGGAAAAGGGCTACACCTTC.

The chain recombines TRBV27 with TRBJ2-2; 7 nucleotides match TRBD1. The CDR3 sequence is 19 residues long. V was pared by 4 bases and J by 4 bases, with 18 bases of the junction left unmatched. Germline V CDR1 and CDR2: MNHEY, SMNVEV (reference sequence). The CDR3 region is CASSSPWASQGVITGELFF. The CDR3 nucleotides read TGTGCCAGCAGTTCCCCTTGGGCCTCGCAGGGGGTGATCACCGGGGAGCTGTTTTTT.

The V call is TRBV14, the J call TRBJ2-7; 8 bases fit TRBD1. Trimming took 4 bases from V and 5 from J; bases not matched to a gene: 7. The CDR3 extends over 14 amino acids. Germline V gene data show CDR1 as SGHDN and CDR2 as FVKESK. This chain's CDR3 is CASSLRQGSHEQYF. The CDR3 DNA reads TGTGCCAGCAGCCTTCGACAGGGGTCTCACGAGCAGTACTTC.

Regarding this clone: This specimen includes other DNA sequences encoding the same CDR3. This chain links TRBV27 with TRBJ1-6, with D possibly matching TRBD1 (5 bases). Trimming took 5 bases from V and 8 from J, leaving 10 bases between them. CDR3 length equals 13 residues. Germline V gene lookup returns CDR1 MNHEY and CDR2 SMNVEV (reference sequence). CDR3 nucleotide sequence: TGTGCCAGCAGTCGGACGGGGGATTCACCCCTCCACTTT. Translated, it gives CASSRTGDSPLHF.

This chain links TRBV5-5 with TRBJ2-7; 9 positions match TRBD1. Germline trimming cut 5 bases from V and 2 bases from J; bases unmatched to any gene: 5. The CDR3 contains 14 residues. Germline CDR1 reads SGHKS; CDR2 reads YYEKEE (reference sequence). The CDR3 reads CASRIRQGAYEQYF. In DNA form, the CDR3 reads TGTGCCAGCAGGATACGACAGGGGGCCTACGAGCAGTACTTC. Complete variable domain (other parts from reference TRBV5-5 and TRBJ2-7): DAGVTQSPTHLIKTRGQQVTLRCSPISGHKSVSWYQQVLGQGPQFIFQYYEKEERGRGNFPDRFSARQFPNYSSELNVNALLLGDSALYLCASRIRQGAYEQYFGPGTRLTVT.

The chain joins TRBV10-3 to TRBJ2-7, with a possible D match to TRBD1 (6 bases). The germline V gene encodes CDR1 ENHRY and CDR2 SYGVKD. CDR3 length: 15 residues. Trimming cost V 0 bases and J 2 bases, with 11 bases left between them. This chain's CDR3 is CAISESNQGTYEQYF. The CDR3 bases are TGTGCCATCAGTGAGTCTAATCAGGGGACCTACGAGCAGTACTTC.

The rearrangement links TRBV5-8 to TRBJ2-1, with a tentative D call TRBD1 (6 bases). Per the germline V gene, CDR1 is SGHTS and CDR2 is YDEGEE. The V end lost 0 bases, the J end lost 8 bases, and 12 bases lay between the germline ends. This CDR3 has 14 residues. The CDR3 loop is CASSLAGTFDEQFF. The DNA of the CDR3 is TGTGCCAGCAGCTTGGCCGGGACATTCGATGAGCAGTTCTTC.

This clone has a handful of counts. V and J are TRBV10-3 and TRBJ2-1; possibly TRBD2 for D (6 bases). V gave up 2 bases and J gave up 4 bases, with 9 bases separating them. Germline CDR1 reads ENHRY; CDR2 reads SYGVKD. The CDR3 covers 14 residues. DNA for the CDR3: TGTGCCATCAGTGAGGGGAGGAATTACAATGAGCAGTTCTTC. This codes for CAISEGRNYNEQFF.

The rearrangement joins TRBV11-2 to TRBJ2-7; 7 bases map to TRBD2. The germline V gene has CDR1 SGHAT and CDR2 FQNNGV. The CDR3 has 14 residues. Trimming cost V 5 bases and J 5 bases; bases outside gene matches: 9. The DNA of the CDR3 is TGTGCCAGCAGCCATCTGGGAGGGTGGAACGAGCAGTACTTC. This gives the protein CASSHLGGWNEQYF. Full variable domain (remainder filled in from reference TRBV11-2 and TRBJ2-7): EAGVAQSPRYKIIEKRQSVAFWCNPISGHATLYWYQQILGQGPKLLIQFQNNGVVDDSQLPKDRFSAERLKGVDSTLKIQPAKLEDSAVYLCASSHLGGWNEQYFGPGTRLTVT.

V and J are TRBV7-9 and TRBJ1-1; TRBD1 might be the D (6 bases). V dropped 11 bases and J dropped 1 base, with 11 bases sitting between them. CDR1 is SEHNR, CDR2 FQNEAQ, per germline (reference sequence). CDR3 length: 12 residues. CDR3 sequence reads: CAEWTENTEAFF. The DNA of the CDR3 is TGTGCCGAATGGACAGAGAACACTGAAGCTTTCTTT.

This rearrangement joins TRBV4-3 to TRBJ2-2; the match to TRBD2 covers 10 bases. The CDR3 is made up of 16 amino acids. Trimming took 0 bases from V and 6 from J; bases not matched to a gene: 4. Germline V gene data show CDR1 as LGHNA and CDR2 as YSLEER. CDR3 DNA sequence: TGCGCCAGCAGCCAAGAGATTAGCGGGAGGTCCGGGGAGCTGTTTTTT. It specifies CASSQEISGRSGELFF.

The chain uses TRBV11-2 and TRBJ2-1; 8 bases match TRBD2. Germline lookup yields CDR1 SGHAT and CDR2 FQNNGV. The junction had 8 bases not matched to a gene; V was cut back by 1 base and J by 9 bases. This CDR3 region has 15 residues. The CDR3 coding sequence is TGTGCCAGCAGCTTAGCCCGGGGGGGCCACGGTGAGCAGTTCTTC. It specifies CASSLARGGHGEQFF.

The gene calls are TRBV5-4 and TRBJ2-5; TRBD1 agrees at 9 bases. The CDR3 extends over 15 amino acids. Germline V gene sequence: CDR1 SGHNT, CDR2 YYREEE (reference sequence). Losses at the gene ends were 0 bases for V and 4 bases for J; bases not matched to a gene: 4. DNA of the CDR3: TGTGCCAGCAGCTTGGCCGAGGGACAGGGAGAGACCCAGTACTTC. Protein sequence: CASSLAEGQGETQYF.

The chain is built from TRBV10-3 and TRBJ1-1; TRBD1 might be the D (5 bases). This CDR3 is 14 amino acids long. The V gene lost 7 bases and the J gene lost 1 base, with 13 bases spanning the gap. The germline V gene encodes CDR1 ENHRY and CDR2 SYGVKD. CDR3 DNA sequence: TGTGCCATCAATCGGGACTTACAGAACACTGAAGCTTTCTTT. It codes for CAINRDLQNTEAFF.

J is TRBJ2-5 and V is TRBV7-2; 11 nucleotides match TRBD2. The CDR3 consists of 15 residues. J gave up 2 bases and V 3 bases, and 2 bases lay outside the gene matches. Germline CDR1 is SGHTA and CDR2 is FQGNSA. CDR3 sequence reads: CASSLGTSGQETQYF. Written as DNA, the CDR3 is TGTGCCAGCAGCTTGGGGACTAGCGGACAAGAGACCCAGTACTTC. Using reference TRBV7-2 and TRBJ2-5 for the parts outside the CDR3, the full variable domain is GAGVSQSPSNKVTEKGKDVELRCDPISGHTALYWYRQSLGQGLEFLIYFQGNSAPDKSGLPSDRFSAERTGGSVSTLTIQRTQQEDSAVYLCASSLGTSGQETQYFGPGTRLLVL.

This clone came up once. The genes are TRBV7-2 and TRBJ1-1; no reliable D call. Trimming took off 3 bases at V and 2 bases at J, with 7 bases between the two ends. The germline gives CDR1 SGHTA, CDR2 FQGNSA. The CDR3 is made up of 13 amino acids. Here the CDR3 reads CASSFSGNTEAFF. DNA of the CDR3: TGTGCCAGCAGCTTTTCGGGTAACACTGAAGCTTTCTTT.

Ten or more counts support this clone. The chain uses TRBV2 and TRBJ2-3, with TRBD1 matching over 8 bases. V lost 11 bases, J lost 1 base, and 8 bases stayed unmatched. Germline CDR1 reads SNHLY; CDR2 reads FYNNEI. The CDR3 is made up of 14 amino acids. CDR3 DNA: TGTGCCGGAAGACAGGGGACAGGCACAGATACGCAGTATTTT. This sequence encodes CAGRQGTGTDTQYF. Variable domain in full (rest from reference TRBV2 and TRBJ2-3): EPEVTQTPSHQVTQMGQEVILRCVPISNHLYFYWYRQILGQKVEFLVSFYNNEISEKSEIFDDQFSVERPDGSNFTLKIRSTKLEDSAMYFCAGRQGTGTDTQYFGPGTRLTVL.

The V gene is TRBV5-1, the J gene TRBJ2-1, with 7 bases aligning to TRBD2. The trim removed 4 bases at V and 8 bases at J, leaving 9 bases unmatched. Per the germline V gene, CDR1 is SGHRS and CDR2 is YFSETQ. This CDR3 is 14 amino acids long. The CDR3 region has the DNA TGCGCCAGCAGCCGAGGGGTCCGGGAGGATGAGCAGTTCTTC. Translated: CASSRGVREDEQFF.